The next 24 T cell receptor beta chains were all read from a single sample in a study of blood T cell repertoires in COVID-19. The method was immunoSEQ multiplex PCR; TCRdb's version includes in-frame clones alone and lacks a portion of them. Here the sample spans about 220,000 clones, less than 90% being singletons. Sequencing was done on a sample of peripheral blood. These receptors all stem from a woman in her sixties who had recovered from COVID-19.

The chain employs TRBV9 and TRBJ2-2; TRBD1 is a possible D gene (6 bases). The CDR3 runs 15 residues. Trimming left V 2 bases short and J 4 bases short, with 12 bases between. CDR1 is SGDLS and CDR2 is YYNGEE in the germline V gene. The CDR3 sequence is CASSVGQGSTGELFF. For the CDR3, the DNA is TGTGCCAGCAGCGTCGGGCAGGGGAGCACCGGGGAGCTGTTTTTT.

CDR3 sequence: CASSHSPGGGYTF. CDR3 bases: TGCGCCAGCAGCCACAGTCCAGGGGGGGGCTACACCTTC. The rearrangement joins TRBV4-1 to TRBJ1-2, with TRBD1 matching over 7 bases. The CDR3 consists of 13 residues. The germline V gene has CDR1 MGHRA and CDR2 YSYEKL. J gave up 8 bases and V 3 bases, and 6 bases lay outside the gene matches.

V usage is TRBV5-6 and J usage is TRBJ1-1; D is unclear. Germline loops: CDR1 SGHDT, CDR2 YYEEEE. Trimming shortened V by 1 base and J by 0 bases, and 7 bases separated the two germline ends. The CDR3 has 14 amino acids. The CDR3 is CASSLLPVNTEAFF. Written as DNA, the CDR3 is TGTGCCAGCAGCTTGTTGCCGGTGAACACTGAAGCTTTCTTT.

V usage is TRBV29-1 and J usage is TRBJ1-1, with 7 positions matching TRBD1. After removal of 5 bases from V and 0 bases from J, the junction contained 9 bases not matched to a gene. CDR1 and CDR2 (germline): SQVTM, ANQGSEA. This CDR3 is built from 15 residues. The DNA for the CDR3 is TGCAGCGTTTGCCCCGCCGGGACAGTGAACACTGAAGCTTTCTTT. Its translation: CSVCPAGTVNTEAFF. Full variable domain (outside the CDR3, taken from reference TRBV29-1 and TRBJ1-1): SAVISQKPSRDICQRGTSLTIQCQVDSQVTMMFWYRQQPGQSLTLIATANQGSEATYESGFVIDKFPISRPNLTFSTLTVSNMSPEDSSIYLCSVCPAGTVNTEAFFGQGTRLTVV.

The CDR3 loop reads CASSWGTSGGPVTDTQYF. CDR3 bases: TGTGCCAGCAGCTGGGGGACTAGCGGGGGGCCGGTGACAGATACGCAGTATTTT. The chain links TRBV11-2 to TRBJ2-3, with 15 positions matching TRBD2. The ends lost 4 bases at V and 3 bases at J; junction bases unmatched: 8. Germline CDR1 SGHAT, CDR2 FQNNGV. This CDR3 spans 18 amino acids.

The chain uses TRBV7-9 and TRBJ2-7, with D unresolved. Looked up from germline, CDR1 is SEHNR and CDR2 is FQNEAQ (reference sequence). CDR3 size: 14 residues. With 2 bases removed from V and 2 bases from J, the gap between germline ends came to 10 bases. The CDR3 protein is CASSLTSDAYEQYF. The CDR3 DNA follows: TGTGCCAGCAGCTTAACAAGCGACGCCTACGAGCAGTACTTC. Variable domain in full (rest from reference TRBV7-9 and TRBJ2-7): DTGVSQNPRHKITKRGQNVTFRCDPISEHNRLYWYRQTLGQGPEFLTYFQNEAQLEKSRLLSDRFSAERPKGSFSTLEIQRTEQGDSAMYLCASSLTSDAYEQYFGPGTRLTVT.

This clone appeared a single time. The chain recombines TRBV6-6 with TRBJ1-1; no clear D. The V end was cut by 2 bases, the J end by 1 base, with 14 bases between. Germline lookup yields CDR1 MNHNY and CDR2 SVGAGI (reference sequence). The CDR3 consists of 16 residues. CDR3 nucleotides: TGTGCCAGCAGTTACGGCCAGGCATTCAGGAACACTGAAGCTTTCTTT. This sequence encodes CASSYGQAFRNTEAFF.

V gene TRBV7-2 combines with J gene TRBJ1-4, with a possible D match to TRBD1 (5 bases). The CDR3 runs to 16 residues. V dropped 1 base and J dropped 6 bases, with 15 bases sitting between them. The germline gives CDR1 SGHTA, CDR2 FQGNSA. The CDR3 spells CASSLGYGPGDEKLFF. As DNA, the CDR3 is TGTGCCAGCAGCTTAGGGTACGGACCGGGGGATGAAAAACTGTTTTTT.

The genes are TRBV2 and TRBJ1-2; D is possibly TRBD1 (5 bases). V gave up 1 base and J gave up 4 bases, with 13 bases separating them. The length of the CDR3 is 15 residues. Germline CDR1 SNHLY, CDR2 FYNNEI. As DNA, the CDR3 is TGTGCCAGCAGTGAAGGTTGGGGCACCTTCTATGGCTACACCTTC. Translating gives CASSEGWGTFYGYTF. Full variable domain (outside the CDR3, taken from reference TRBV2 and TRBJ1-2): EPEVTQTPSHQVTQMGQEVILRCVPISNHLYFYWYRQILGQKVEFLVSFYNNEISEKSEIFDDQFSVERPDGSNFTLKIRSTKLEDSAMYFCASSEGWGTFYGYTFGSGTRLTVV.

The chain's CDR3 is CAISEARNTEAFF. CDR3 bases: TGTGCCATCAGTGAGGCCAGGAACACTGAAGCTTTCTTT. The rearrangement joins TRBV10-3 to TRBJ1-1; D is undetermined. With 2 bases removed from V and 1 base from J, the gap between germline ends came to 5 bases. Germline assignment: CDR1 ENHRY and CDR2 SYGVKD. The CDR3 sequence is 13 residues long.

This chain links TRBV4-1 with TRBJ2-5; TRBD2 aligns across 14 bases. Unmatched junction bases numbered 5, after V lost 4 bases and J lost 1 base. This CDR3 is built from 17 residues. Germline V CDR1 and CDR2: MGHRA, YSYEKL. The CDR3, as DNA: TGCGCCAGCAGCCCGGGGACTAGCGGGGGCCGCCAAGAGACCCAGTACTTC. Amino acids: CASSPGTSGGRQETQYF.

The chain employs TRBV13 and TRBJ2-7; D not resolved. Germline V gene data show CDR1 as PRHDT and CDR2 as FYEKMQ (reference sequence). CDR3 length: 15 residues. The V end was cut by 5 bases, the J end by 0 bases, with 14 bases between. CDR3 bases: TGTGCCAGCAGCCCTCGCTACTTAAACTCCTACGAGCAGTACTTC. This codes for CASSPRYLNSYEQYF.

V is TRBV4-3 and J is TRBJ1-5; maybe TRBD1 (5 bases). This CDR3 is 15 amino acids long. CDR1 and CDR2 (germline): LGHNA, YSLEER. V gave up 4 bases and J gave up 6 bases, with 16 bases separating them. CDR3 coding DNA: TGCGCCAGCAGCCCTCATCTCCAGGGAATTCAGCCCCAGCATTTT. Residues: CASSPHLQGIQPQHF.

CDR3: CASSPLGGGRFGELFF. The DNA of the CDR3 is TGTGCCAGCAGTCCCTTGGGGGGGGGCCGTTTCGGGGAGCTGTTTTTT. The chain employs TRBV6-2 or TRBV6-3 and TRBJ2-2; D might be TRBD2 (7 bases). This CDR3 is 16 amino acids long. Looked up from germline, CDR1 is MNHEY and CDR2 is SVGEGT. Between the trimmed V and J ends, which lost 5 bases and 7 bases, there was a span of 20 bases.

The rearrangement uses TRBV3-1 (or the pseudogene TRBV3-2) and TRBJ2-3; D is unresolved. V was cut by 5 bases and J by 5 bases, with 8 bases left in between. This CDR3 region has 12 residues. Germline CDR1 and CDR2: LGHDT and YNNKEL (reference sequence). CDR3 coding DNA: TGTGCCAGCAGCTTTTCGGTAGATACGCAGTATTTT. Translation gives CASSFSVDTQYF.

Only a few counts were recorded for this clone. This chain joins TRBV18 and TRBJ2-1; 7 bases fit TRBD2. The germline CDR1 and CDR2 sequences are KGHSH and LQKENI. CDR3 length: 15 residues. V gave up 3 bases and J gave up 0 bases; unmatched junction bases: 2. The CDR3 sequence is CASSPGGSSYNEQFF. The CDR3 region has the DNA TGTGCCAGCTCACCCGGGGGGAGCTCCTACAATGAGCAGTTCTTC.

The CDR3 reads CSASGQVLMNTEAFF. CDR3 coding DNA: TGCAGTGCTAGTGGACAGGTCCTCATGAACACTGAAGCTTTCTTT. The chain employs TRBV20-1 and TRBJ1-1; 7 bases align to TRBD1. Trimming removed 3 bases from V and 0 bases from J; junction bases left unmatched: 7. This CDR3 spans 15 amino acids. The germline CDR1 and CDR2 sequences are DFQATT and SNEGSKA (reference sequence).

The J gene is TRBJ2-7, the V gene TRBV27; 9 nucleotides match TRBD1. The germline gives CDR1 MNHEY, CDR2 SMNVEV (reference sequence). The CDR3 is made up of 19 amino acids. Unmatched junction bases numbered 19, after V lost 6 bases and J lost 1 base. DNA of the CDR3: TGTGCCAGCAGCCGAAATACAGGGGGCGGAGGCCACCTTTCCTACGAGCAGTACTTC. This gives the protein CASSRNTGGGGHLSYEQYF.

The rearrangement links TRBV5-1 to TRBJ1-3, with a weak D call TRBD1 (6 bases). V lost 3 bases to trimming and J lost 4 bases, with 11 bases between them. CDR1 is SGHRS and CDR2 is YFSETQ in the germline V gene. The CDR3 runs to 14 residues. CDR3 DNA: TGCGCCAGCAGCTATACAGGGTCGGGAAACACCATATATTTT. It codes for CASSYTGSGNTIYF.

The chain links TRBV10-3 to TRBJ1-1; D might be TRBD1 (5 bases). The length of the CDR3 is 13 residues. The V end was cut by 5 bases, the J end by 1 base, with 8 bases between. Germline assignment: CDR1 ENHRY and CDR2 SYGVKD. This chain's CDR3 is CAISTGQNTEAFF. CDR3 bases: TGTGCCATCAGTACCGGACAGAACACTGAAGCTTTCTTT.

This chain joins TRBV7-6 and TRBJ2-7; 9 nucleotides match TRBD1. Germline V gene lookup returns CDR1 SGHVS and CDR2 FNYEAQ. V was clipped by 2 bases and J by 5 bases; unmatched bases: 7. There are 15 residues in the CDR3. CDR3: CASSLTWTGDHEQYF. The CDR3 coding sequence is TGTGCCAGCAGCTTAACCTGGACAGGGGACCACGAGCAGTACTTC. Complete variable domain (other parts from reference TRBV7-6 and TRBJ2-7): GAGVSQSPRYKVTKRGQDVALRCDPISGHVSLYWYRQALGQGPEFLTYFNYEAQQDKSGLPNDRFSAERPEGSISTLTIQRTEQRDSAMYRCASSLTWTGDHEQYFGPGTRLTVT.

This sequence joins TRBV18 and TRBJ1-1; D is ambiguous. Germline-derived CDR1 and CDR2 are KGHSH and LQKENI. With 0 bases removed from V and 5 bases from J, the gap between germline ends came to 4 bases. The CDR3 is made up of 12 amino acids. DNA of the CDR3: TGTGCCAGCTCACCACCTCTAACTGAAGCTTTCTTT. Its translation: CASSPPLTEAFF.

The rearrangement links TRBV5-6 to TRBJ2-2; 7 nucleotides line up with TRBD1. The ends lost 6 bases at V and 1 base at J; junction bases unmatched: 6. Per the germline V gene, CDR1 is SGHDT and CDR2 is YYEEEE. This CDR3 is built from 15 residues. For the CDR3, the DNA is TGTGCCAGCACCCGGACAGGACAGAACACCGGGGAGCTGTTTTTT. This codes for CASTRTGQNTGELFF. Combining the CDR3 with reference TRBV5-6 and TRBJ2-2 gives the whole variable domain DAGVTQSPTHLIKTRGQQVTLRCSPKSGHDTVSWYQQALGQGPQFIFQYYEEEERQRGNFPDRFSGHQFPNYSSELNVNALLLGDSALYLCASTRTGQNTGELFFGEGSRLTVL.

The chain is built from TRBV7-3 and TRBJ2-3; no definite D call. CDR1 is SGHTA, CDR2 FQGTGA, per germline. There are 15 residues in the CDR3. V was cut by 2 bases and J by 4 bases, with 13 bases left in between. CDR3 sequence reads: CASSLGASVSDTQYF. The CDR3 region has the DNA TGTGCCAGCAGCTTAGGAGCCAGTGTCTCAGATACGCAGTATTTT.